This is a list of T cell receptor beta chains from one sample in a study of cytomegalovirus exposure and HLA in healthy donors. TCRdb's table, derived via immunoSEQ multiplex PCR, lists solely in-frame clones and lacks some. The sample lists roughly 150,000 clones; about 80% were seen once. Sequencing used PBMCs. These receptor sequences come from a man aged 40-49 years in good health and CMV-seropositive. CDR3s include the opening cysteine and the closing phenylalanine or tryptophan. The order of the fields is D gene, clone size, V gene, J gene, CDR3 protein, CDR3 DNA. D genes are given only for firm matches. Only some rows state a clone size, as once, few, many or a class for expanded clones.

TRBD1	NA	TRBV15	TRBJ1-1	CATSTDRGRLNTEAFF	TGTGCCACCAGCACCGACAGGGGTAGACTGAACACTGAAGCTTTCTTT
NA	NA	TRBV4-1	TRBJ1-4	CASWGLKEKLFF	TGCGCCAGCTGGGGCCTAAAAGAAAAACTGTTTTTT
TRBD1	once	TRBV5-6	TRBJ2-7	CASSFGTGSYEQYF	TGTGCCAGCAGCTTCGGGACAGGCTCCTACGAGCAGTACTTC
TRBD1	NA	TRBV19	TRBJ2-1	CASSIGQGAANEQFF	TGTGCCAGTAGTATTGGGCAGGGGGCTGCCAATGAGCAGTTCTTC
NA	NA	TRBV29-1	TRBJ1-2	CSVEGRGVSGGYTF	TGCAGCGTTGAAGGTCGGGGAGTATCGGGTGGCTACACCTTC
TRBD2	NA	TRBV5-1	TRBJ2-5	CASSLAVAGEETQYF	TGCGCCAGCAGCTTGGCCGTGGCGGGAGAAGAGACCCAGTACTTC
TRBD2	NA	TRBV11-1	TRBJ2-7	CASSSPTSGNYEQYF	TGTGCCAGCAGCTCCCCGACTAGCGGGAACTACGAGCAGTACTTC
NA	NA	TRBV20-1	TRBJ2-5	CSAPTRGTQYF	TGCAGTGCCCCGACCCGGGGGACCCAGTACTTC
TRBD1	NA	TRBV18	TRBJ1-4	CASSPTGSEKLFF	TGTGCCAGCTCACCGACAGGGAGTGAAAAACTGTTTTTT
NA	NA	TRBV6-5	TRBJ1-5	CASSPGVGQPQHF	TGTGCCAGCAGCCCAGGGGTGGGTCAGCCCCAGCATTTT
TRBD2	once	TRBV9	TRBJ2-2	CASSVSRLAGGRNTGELFF	TGTGCCAGCAGCGTAAGCCGCTTAGCGGGAGGTCGGAACACCGGGGAGCTGTTTTTT
TRBD1	once	TRBV19	TRBJ1-4	CASIHGQGGKLFF	TGTGCCAGTATCCACGGACAGGGCGGAAAACTGTTTTTT
TRBD2	NA	TRBV19	TRBJ2-7	CASSIKGLVAYEQYF	TGTGCCAGTAGTATAAAGGGACTAGTGGCCTACGAGCAGTACTTC
NA	NA	TRBV19	TRBJ2-3	CASAVVSTDTQYF	TGTGCCAGTGCGGTGGTTAGCACAGATACGCAGTATTTT
TRBD1	NA	TRBV18	TRBJ1-6	CASSPRTGADSPLHF	TGTGCCAGCTCACCACGGACAGGGGCGGATTCACCCCTCCACTTT
TRBD1	NA	TRBV28	TRBJ1-4	CASSTAGQPNEKLFF	TGTGCCAGCAGTACCGCGGGACAGCCTAATGAAAAACTGTTTTTT
TRBD2	NA	TRBV7-8	TRBJ2-1	CASTLLGGGDYNEQFF	TGTGCCAGCACCCTGTTAGGCGGGGGAGACTACAATGAGCAGTTCTTC
TRBD2	NA	TRBV9	TRBJ2-1	CASSESGRAGNEQFF	TGTGCCAGCAGCGAAAGCGGGAGGGCTGGAAATGAGCAGTTCTTC